This T cell receptor beta chain was obtained from a study of human T cells and chemical hapten exposure. Study overall: Yields of TCR per sample differed, chiefly owing to small differences in pooled library volume.

From the RACE reads, TCRdb called clonotypes with MiXCR, one entry per CDR3 protein. The table shows about 82,000 distinct CDR3 sequences, with over 8.5% occurring only once. Time point reported: healthy volunteer bleed at 6 weeks. Total RNA was extracted from unfractionated whole blood. This CDR3 has 10 amino acids. Trimming cost V 5 bases and J 6 bases, with 7 bases left between them. Germline-derived CDR1 and CDR2 are SQVTM and ANQGSEA. This clonotype was seen repeatedly, ten times or more. The TCR sequence derives from a male donor in good health. Some clones in this sample may be carry-over from other donors' samples. The sequenced sample was whole blood. The rearrangement uses TRBV29-1 and TRBJ1-1, with D tentatively TRBD1 (5 bases). The CDR3 sequence is CSVRGAEAFF. CDR3 DNA sequence: TGCAGCGTTCGGGGGGCTGAAGCTTTCTTT.